The 17 T cell receptor beta chains reported below all come from one sample, sequenced in a study of cytomegalovirus exposure and HLA in healthy donors. Some clones are missing from TCRdb's copy, which holds only in-frame ones; the method was immunoSEQ multiplex PCR. The repertoire has roughly 90,000 clones, 85% of them found once; the top ten carry 20% to 25%. Source material: PBMCs. The receptor set was obtained from a man aged 18 to 29 in good health and CMV-seropositive.

The J gene is TRBJ2-3, the V gene TRBV11-2; D gene unclear. V lost 1 base, J lost 2 bases, and 4 bases lay in between. Germline loops: CDR1 SGHAT, CDR2 FQNNGV. The CDR3 consists of 13 residues. The chain's CDR3 is CASSLAVTDTQYF. In DNA form, the CDR3 reads TGTGCCAGCAGCTTAGCAGTCACAGATACGCAGTATTTT.

The chain couples TRBV9 to TRBJ2-3, with a possible D match to TRBD1 (6 bases). V was clipped by 0 bases and J by 2 bases, with 10 bases between them. The CDR3 consists of 15 residues. The germline V gene has CDR1 SGDLS and CDR2 YYNGEE. The CDR3 sequence: CASSVAGTITDTQYF. The DNA for the CDR3 is TGTGCCAGCAGCGTAGCTGGGACAATCACAGATACGCAGTATTTT.

At least ten counts were recorded for this clone. The rearrangement links TRBV10-1 to TRBJ2-2; a possible D gene is TRBD2 (5 bases). CDR3 length: 14 amino acids. Germline V gene lookup returns CDR1 WNHNN and CDR2 SYGVQD (reference sequence). Trimming left V 3 bases short and J 5 bases short, with 10 bases between. The CDR3 spells CASSDRTETGELFF. The CDR3 DNA sequence: TGCGCCAGCAGTGACAGGACTGAAACCGGGGAGCTGTTTTTT.

This chain connects TRBV29-1 to TRBJ2-5; tentatively, D is TRBD1 (6 bases). This CDR3 contains 17 residues. In germline, CDR1 is SQVTM, CDR2 ANQGSEA. The V gene lost 6 bases and the J gene lost 7 bases, with 30 bases spanning the gap. The CDR3 DNA follows: TGCAGCGTCGTGCACAGGGTACTCGCGGGCCTAAAAGTGACCCAGTACTTC. This translates into CSVVHRVLAGLKVTQYF.

The J gene is TRBJ1-1, the V gene TRBV28, with 7 bases identical to TRBD1. This CDR3 is built from 14 residues. Trimming took 3 bases from V and 5 from J; bases not matched to a gene: 6. CDR1 and CDR2 from the germline V gene are MDHEN and SYDVKM. The CDR3 DNA is TGTGCCAGCAGTTTGGGGACAGTCAGGACTGAAGCTTTCTTT. Protein product: CASSLGTVRTEAFF.

The V gene is TRBV6-5, the J gene TRBJ2-7, with 9 bases that match TRBD1. Germline loops: CDR1 MNHEY, CDR2 SVGAGI. The CDR3 has 15 amino acids. Trimming removed 6 bases from V and 2 bases from J; junction bases left unmatched: 8. CDR3: CASSRTGARAYEQYV. CDR3 sequence (DNA): TGTGCCAGCAGCCGGACAGGGGCAAGGGCCTACGAGCAGTACGTC.

This chain links TRBV5-5 with TRBJ2-2, with 13 bases lining up with TRBD2. This CDR3 has 18 amino acids. CDR1 and CDR2 from the germline V gene are SGHKS and YYEKEE (reference sequence). Trimming took 2 bases from V and 2 from J; bases not matched to a gene: 6. The CDR3 loop reads CASSLYQGLAGNTGELFF. In DNA form, the CDR3 reads TGTGCCAGCAGCTTATATCAGGGACTAGCGGGAAACACCGGGGAGCTGTTTTTT.

The chain employs TRBV29-1 and TRBJ1-1; the D gene is possibly TRBD1 (6 bases). This CDR3 has 12 residues. Trimming removed 3 bases from V and 4 bases from J, with 9 bases in between. Germline assignment: CDR1 SQVTM and CDR2 ANQGSEA. DNA of the CDR3: TGCAGCGTTGAGGCCAGGGGCACTGAAGCTTTCTTT. Protein sequence: CSVEARGTEAFF.

A few counts support this clone. The V gene is TRBV6-5, the J gene TRBJ2-7; 9 bases agree with TRBD1. This CDR3 comprises 14 residues. Germline V gene sequence: CDR1 MNHEY, CDR2 SVGAGI. The V gene end was trimmed by 7 bases and the J gene end by 2 bases; junction bases not matched to a gene: 6. CDR3 protein: CASTYGTGPYEQYF. CDR3 bases: TGTGCCAGCACCTACGGGACAGGGCCCTACGAGCAGTACTTC.

This chain connects TRBV29-1 to TRBJ1-2; tentatively, D is TRBD1 (6 bases). Trimming took off 4 bases at V and 8 bases at J, with 14 bases between the two ends. This CDR3 is built from 12 residues. Germline-derived CDR1 and CDR2 are SQVTM and ANQGSEA. The DNA for the CDR3 is TGCAGCGTTGCGGAGGGGGGGGCAGGCTACACCTTC. It encodes CSVAEGGAGYTF.

This chain joins TRBV2 and TRBJ2-1; D ambiguous. The CDR3 totals 15 residues. CDR1 and CDR2 from the germline V gene are SNHLY and FYNNEI. The germline V and J ends were trimmed by 5 bases and 2 bases, with 13 bases remaining between them. The CDR3 region is CASSPTHLTYNEQFF. The CDR3, as DNA: TGTGCCAGCAGTCCCACCCATCTAACCTACAATGAGCAGTTCTTC.

Here the CDR3 reads CASSLRRGGETQYF. In DNA, the CDR3 is TGTGCCAGCAGCCTCAGAAGGGGTGGTGAGACCCAGTACTTC. The chain carries TRBV2 and TRBJ2-5; possible D gene TRBD1, 5 bases. The CDR3 sequence is 14 residues long. V dropped 6 bases and J dropped 5 bases, with 16 bases sitting between them. Germline V lookup: CDR1 SNHLY, CDR2 FYNNEI.

The chain is built from TRBV7-2 and TRBJ2-3, with TRBD2 matching 8 bases. V was clipped by 1 base and J by 7 bases; unmatched bases: 16. The CDR3 has 18 amino acids. The germline V gene has CDR1 SGHTA and CDR2 FQGNSA. CDR3 bases: TGTGCCAGCAGCTTAGTTCGAGCGGGAGAAACCACTAGACATACGCAGTATTTT. Protein sequence: CASSLVRAGETTRHTQYF.

The J gene is TRBJ1-1, the V gene TRBV6-5; D perhaps matches TRBD1 (5 bases). The CDR3 contains 14 residues. Germline CDR1 is MNHEY and CDR2 is SVGAGI. The ends were cut back, 7 bases at V and 3 bases at J, with 15 bases in the middle. CDR3 DNA: TGTGCCAGCACGCCGACCTGGGGGGACACTGAAGCTTTCTTT. It specifies CASTPTWGDTEAFF.

The sample holds a few counts of this clone. The CDR3 DNA reads TGCGCCAGCAGCTCCCCGGGGAACACTGAAGCTTTCTTT. Translation: CASSSPGNTEAFF. V and J are TRBV5-1 and TRBJ1-1; D call uncertain. Per the germline V gene, CDR1 is SGHRS and CDR2 is YFSETQ. Between the trimmed V and J ends, which lost 3 bases and 1 base, there was a span of 7 bases. This CDR3 has 13 residues.

This clone was seen just once. The rearrangement uses TRBV29-1 and TRBJ2-1; 8 bases line up with TRBD2. The junction had 4 bases not matched to a gene; V was cut back by 5 bases and J by 4 bases. In germline, CDR1 is SQVTM, CDR2 ANQGSEA. The CDR3 sequence is 13 residues long. The CDR3 DNA reads TGCAGCGTTAATACGGGAGGGTACAATGAGCAGTTCTTC. This encodes CSVNTGGYNEQFF.

V is TRBV7-2 and J is TRBJ2-5, with 7 bases lining up with TRBD1. J lost 3 bases, V lost 5 bases, and 6 bases had no gene match. Germline CDR1 and CDR2: SGHTA and FQGNSA. This CDR3 comprises 14 residues. CDR3 loop: CASSARDSEETQYF. CDR3 nucleotides: TGTGCCAGCAGCGCCCGGGACAGTGAAGAGACCCAGTACTTC.